The 20 T cell receptor beta chains given below trace back to one sample, sequenced in a study of blood T cell repertoires in COVID-19. Sequenced by immunoSEQ multiplex PCR; TCRdb stores in-frame clones only, minus some. Among about 300,000 clones listed, roughly nine tenths were seen once. Sequencing input: PBMCs or T cells enriched from blood (not recorded which). Source of these receptors: a man aged 55 to 70 who had recovered from COVID-19.

The chain has TRBV9 and TRBJ2-1, with 10 bases identical to TRBD2. V was clipped by 4 bases and J by 10 bases; unmatched bases: 11. This CDR3 is 15 amino acids long. Looked up from germline, CDR1 is SGDLS and CDR2 is YYNGEE. The CDR3 here is CASSSRGVAGGEQFF. In DNA, the CDR3 is TGTGCCAGCAGCTCCCGGGGGGTAGCGGGAGGAGAGCAGTTCTTC. The full variable domain, completed using reference TRBV9 and TRBJ2-1, is DSGVTQTPKHLITATGQRVTLRCSPRSGDLSVYWYQQSLDQGLQFLIQYYNGEERAKGNILERFSAQQFPDLHSELNLSSLELGDSALYFCASSSRGVAGGEQFFGPGTRLTVL.

J is TRBJ2-5 and V is TRBV6-5; 7 bases map to TRBD2. This CDR3 has 16 residues. V was clipped by 1 base and J by 3 bases; unmatched bases: 8. Germline V CDR1 and CDR2: MNHEY, SVGAGI. The CDR3 here is CASSYCCGSGEETQYF. CDR3 nucleotide sequence: TGTGCCAGCAGTTACTGTTGCGGGAGTGGGGAAGAGACCCAGTACTTC.

The chain employs TRBV9 and TRBJ1-1; 8 positions agree with TRBD1. Trimming at V came to 0 bases and at J to 2 bases, leaving 6 bases not matched to a gene. The CDR3 has 16 amino acids. Per germline, CDR1 SGDLS and CDR2 YYNGEE. The CDR3 reads CASSVATGGANTEAFF. The CDR3 DNA follows: TGTGCCAGCAGCGTAGCTACAGGGGGGGCAAACACTGAAGCTTTCTTT.

This clone was picked up one time. The chain recombines TRBV28 with TRBJ1-1, with D perhaps TRBD1 (6 bases). This CDR3 has 14 residues. Trimming shortened V by 5 bases and J by 6 bases, and 16 bases separated the two germline ends. Germline CDR1 MDHEN, CDR2 SYDVKM. The CDR3: CASSTQGKQPEAFF. CDR3 nucleotides: TGTGCCAGCAGTACACAGGGTAAGCAACCTGAAGCTTTCTTT.

J is TRBJ2-7 and V is TRBV11-1; D unclear. The V end was cut by 1 base, the J end by 4 bases, with 14 bases between. The CDR3 sequence is 15 residues long. Germline loops: CDR1 SGHAT, CDR2 FQDESV (reference sequence). The CDR3 is CASSLGPGFSYEQYF. CDR3 DNA sequence: TGTGCCAGCAGCTTAGGGCCGGGTTTTTCTTACGAGCAGTACTTC.

This clone was seen more than once but under ten times. The chain has TRBV28 and TRBJ1-2; D gene ambiguous. Germline V lookup: CDR1 MDHEN, CDR2 SYDVKM. CDR3 length: 11 residues. Trimming removed 8 bases from V and 2 bases from J, with 6 bases in between. CDR3: CASVQNYGYTF. CDR3 coding DNA: TGTGCCAGCGTACAAAACTATGGCTACACCTTC.

V usage is TRBV28 and J usage is TRBJ2-7; 13 positions match TRBD2. Germline values: CDR1 MDHEN, CDR2 SYDVKM. V was pared by 5 bases and J by 3 bases, with 7 bases of the junction left unmatched. CDR3 length: 16 amino acids. Here the CDR3 reads CASSTSGTSGIYEQYF. The CDR3 DNA is TGTGCCAGCAGTACCTCCGGGACTAGCGGGATCTACGAGCAGTACTTC.

The chain has TRBV7-8 and TRBJ1-1; unclear D gene. The CDR3 covers 14 residues. CDR1 SGHVS and CDR2 FQNEAQ come from the germline V gene. V lost 2 bases and J lost 1, with 8 bases in between. The CDR3 region has the DNA TGTGCCAGCAGCTTAACAGAGACGAACACTGAAGCTTTCTTT. This gives the protein CASSLTETNTEAFF.

The chain couples TRBV5-1 to TRBJ1-1; tentative D call: TRBD1 (6 bases). Germline V gene sequence: CDR1 SGHRS, CDR2 YFSETQ. The CDR3 covers 15 residues. V was trimmed by 4 bases and J by 2 bases, leaving 15 bases between them. The CDR3 DNA is TGCGCCAGCAGCGGGACAACAGGGTACAACACTGAAGCTTTCTTT. Translating it yields CASSGTTGYNTEAFF.

V is TRBV21-1 and J is TRBJ2-7; the table's D gene call, TRBD1, was not cross checked with the DNA. TRBV21-1 is a documented pseudogene. CDR3 length: 15 residues. The CDR3 loop reads CASTVHQGRSYEQYF. CDR3 DNA: TGTGCCAGCACCGTGCACCAGGGGAGATCCTACGAGCAGTACTTC.

The chain couples TRBV18 to TRBJ2-1, with TRBD2 as a possible D gene (6 bases). The V and J ends lost 4 bases and 8 bases respectively, with 18 bases between them. CDR3 length equals 15 residues. Germline-derived CDR1 and CDR2 are KGHSH and LQKENI. The CDR3 loop reads CASSQKGRDRDEQFF. CDR3 nucleotides: TGTGCCAGCTCACAGAAGGGGCGGGATAGGGATGAGCAGTTCTTC.

The V and J genes are TRBV20-1 and TRBJ1-2; 8 bases agree with TRBD1. Germline CDR1 is DFQATT and CDR2 is SNEGSKA (reference sequence). The length of the CDR3 is 13 residues. Trimming at V came to 3 bases and at J to 8 bases, leaving 8 bases not matched to a gene. The CDR3 reads CSASPDRVMGYTF. The CDR3 DNA is TGCAGTGCTAGTCCGGACAGGGTAATGGGCTACACCTTC.

Only one count was recorded for this clone. V and J are TRBV18 and TRBJ1-2; TRBD1 agrees at 8 bases. The V and J ends lost 3 bases and 3 bases, in that order; junction bases with no gene match: 3. The CDR3 sequence is 14 residues long. Germline values: CDR1 KGHSH, CDR2 LQKENI. CDR3 DNA sequence: TGTGCCAGCTCACCCACGACAGGGGACTATGGCTACACCTTC. Protein product: CASSPTTGDYGYTF.

This rearrangement joins TRBV2 to TRBJ1-4; D call uncertain. The length of the CDR3 is 12 residues. Germline-derived CDR1 and CDR2 are SNHLY and FYNNEI. Between the trimmed V and J ends, which lost 3 bases and 7 bases, there was a span of 6 bases. The CDR3 sequence: CASSEAREKLFF. The CDR3, as DNA: TGTGCCAGCAGTGAGGCACGTGAAAAACTGTTTTTT.

The V call is TRBV30, the J call TRBJ2-1, with TRBD2 identical over 8 bases. V was pared by 2 bases and J by 4 bases, with 4 bases of the junction left unmatched. Germline CDR1 reads GTSNPN; CDR2 reads SVGIG (reference sequence). This CDR3 is 14 amino acids long. CDR3 nucleotide sequence: TGTGCCTGGAGTCTGGCGGGAGGTTACAATGAGCAGTTCTTC. Translated, it gives CAWSLAGGYNEQFF.

The chain couples TRBV30 to TRBJ2-2; D uncertain. Germline-derived CDR1 and CDR2 are GTSNPN and SVGIG (reference sequence). V gave up 0 bases and J gave up 0 bases, with 5 bases separating them. There are 14 residues in the CDR3. The CDR3, as DNA: TGTGCCTGGAGTGTGATAGCGAACACCGGGGAGCTGTTTTTT. Its protein product is CAWSVIANTGELFF.

This chain connects TRBV7-2 to TRBJ2-5; 10 positions match TRBD2. This CDR3 spans 14 amino acids. The V segment lost 6 bases and the J segment 6 bases; nucleotides outside the gene matches: 7. CDR1 is SGHTA, CDR2 FQGNSA, per germline. The CDR3 DNA is TGTGCCAGCAGTCTAGCGGGAGAGGTAAAGACCCAGTACTTC. Residues: CASSLAGEVKTQYF.

This chain uses TRBV4-1 with TRBJ2-1; TRBD1 is a possible D gene (5 bases). Trimming removed 3 bases from V and 0 bases from J, with 12 bases in between. Germline V gene lookup returns CDR1 MGHRA and CDR2 YSYEKL. The CDR3 is made up of 16 amino acids. CDR3 nucleotide sequence: TGCGCCAGCAGCCACCCTGGGGCGGCCTCCTACAATGAGCAGTTCTTC. This translates into CASSHPGAASYNEQFF.

The rearrangement uses TRBV5-6 and TRBJ2-7; D is uncertain. Germline CDR1 reads SGHDT; CDR2 reads YYEEEE. The CDR3 spans 11 residues. V was clipped by 0 bases and J by 6 bases, with 4 bases between them. The CDR3 here is CASSLAGEQYF. CDR3 nucleotide sequence: TGTGCCAGCAGCTTGGCCGGCGAGCAGTACTTC.

The J gene is TRBJ1-2, the V gene TRBV27; D gene uncertain. Deletions cut 0 bases from V and 7 bases from J, with 9 bases between. The CDR3 extends over 13 amino acids. CDR1 is MNHEY and CDR2 is SMNVEV in the germline V gene (reference sequence). The CDR3 bases are TGTGCCAGCAGTTTATCTGGCAACCCTGGCTACACCTTC. Protein sequence: CASSLSGNPGYTF.